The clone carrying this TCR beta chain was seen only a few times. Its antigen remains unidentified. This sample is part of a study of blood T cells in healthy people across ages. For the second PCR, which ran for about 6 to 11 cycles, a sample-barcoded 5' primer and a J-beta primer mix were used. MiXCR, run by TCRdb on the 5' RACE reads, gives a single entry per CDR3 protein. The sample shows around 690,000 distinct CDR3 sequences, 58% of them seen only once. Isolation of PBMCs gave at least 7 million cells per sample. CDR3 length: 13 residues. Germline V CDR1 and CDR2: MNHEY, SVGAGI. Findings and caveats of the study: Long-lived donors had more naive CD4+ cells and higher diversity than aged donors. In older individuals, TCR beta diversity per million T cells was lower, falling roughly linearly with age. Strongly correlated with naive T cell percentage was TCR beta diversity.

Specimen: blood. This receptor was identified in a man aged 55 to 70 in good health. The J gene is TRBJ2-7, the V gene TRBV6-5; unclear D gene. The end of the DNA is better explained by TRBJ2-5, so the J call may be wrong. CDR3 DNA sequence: TGTGCCAGCAGTTCCCCCGGCCAAGAGACCCAGTACTTC. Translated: CASSSPGQETQYF.